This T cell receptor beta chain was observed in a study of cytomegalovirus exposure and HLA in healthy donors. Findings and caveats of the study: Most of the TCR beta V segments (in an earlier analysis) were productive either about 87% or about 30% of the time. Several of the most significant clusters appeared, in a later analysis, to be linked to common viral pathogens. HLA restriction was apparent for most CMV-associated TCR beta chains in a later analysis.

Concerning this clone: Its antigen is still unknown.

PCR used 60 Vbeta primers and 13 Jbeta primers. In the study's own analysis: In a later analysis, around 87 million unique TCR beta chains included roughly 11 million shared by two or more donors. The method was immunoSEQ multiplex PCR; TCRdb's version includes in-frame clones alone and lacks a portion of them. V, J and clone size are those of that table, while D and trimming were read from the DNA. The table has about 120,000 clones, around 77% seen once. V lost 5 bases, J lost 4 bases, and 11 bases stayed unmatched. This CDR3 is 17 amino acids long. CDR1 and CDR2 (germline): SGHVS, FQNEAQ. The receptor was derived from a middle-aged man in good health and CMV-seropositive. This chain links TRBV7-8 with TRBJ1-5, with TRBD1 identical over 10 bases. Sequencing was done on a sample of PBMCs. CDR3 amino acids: CASSKTGGSAQNQPQHF. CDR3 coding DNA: TGTGCCAGCAGCAAGACAGGGGGCTCAGCCCAAAATCAGCCCCAGCATTTT. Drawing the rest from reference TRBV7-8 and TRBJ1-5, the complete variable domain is GAGVSQSPRYKVAKRGQDVALRCDPISGHVSLFWYQQALGQGPEFLTYFQNEAQLDKSGLPSDRFFAERPEGSVSTLKIQRTQQEDSAVYLCASSKTGGSAQNQPQHFGDGTRLSIL.